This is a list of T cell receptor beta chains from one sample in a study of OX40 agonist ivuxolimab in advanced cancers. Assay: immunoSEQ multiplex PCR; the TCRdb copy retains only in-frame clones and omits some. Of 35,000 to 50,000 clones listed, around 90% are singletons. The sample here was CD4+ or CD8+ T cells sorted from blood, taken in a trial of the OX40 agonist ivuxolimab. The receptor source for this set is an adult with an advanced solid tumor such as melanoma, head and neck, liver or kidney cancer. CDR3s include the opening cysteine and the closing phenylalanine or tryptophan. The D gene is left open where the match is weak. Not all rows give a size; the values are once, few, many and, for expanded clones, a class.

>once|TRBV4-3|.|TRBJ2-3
TGCGCCAGCAGCCAAGATCGGGCGGGGAGAGATACGCAGTATTTT
CASSQDRAGRDTQYF
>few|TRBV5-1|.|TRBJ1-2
TGCGCCAGCAGCTTGCCCTCAGGGGTGGCGGAGTTCCCTTATGGCTACACCTTC
CASSLPSGVAEFPYGYTF
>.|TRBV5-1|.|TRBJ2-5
TGCGCCAGCAGCTTGGAAAGGGGCTTCCAAGAGACCCAGTACTTC
CASSLERGFQETQYF
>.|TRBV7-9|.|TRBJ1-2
TGTGCCAGCATAGATCCCGGGGAATTCCATGGCTACACCTTC
CASIDPGEFHGYTF
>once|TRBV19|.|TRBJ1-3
TGTGCCAGTAGCGTCACAGGGTCTGGAAACACCATATATTTT
CASSVTGSGNTIYF
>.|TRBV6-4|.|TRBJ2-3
TGTGCCAGCAGTGACGAGGGGATCGGACCGCAGTATTTT
CASSDEGIGPQYF
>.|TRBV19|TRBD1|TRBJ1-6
TGTGCCAGTACGACAGGGGGCTCCTATAATTCACCCCTCCACTTT
CASTTGGSYNSPLHF
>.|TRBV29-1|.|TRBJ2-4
TGCAGCGTAGCCTTAAGAGGGATTCAGTACTTC
CSVALRGIQYF
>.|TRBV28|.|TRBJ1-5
TGTGCCAGCACCATACAGGGAAGCAATCAGCCCCAGCATTTT
CASTIQGSNQPQHF
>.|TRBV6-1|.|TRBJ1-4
TGTGCCAGCAGTGAAGGTTATGGAGGGGCAGGGAATGAAAAACTGTTTTTT
CASSEGYGGAGNEKLFF
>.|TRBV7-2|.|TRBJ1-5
TGTGCCAGCAGTCCTAGAAAGGGGCTTCAGCCCCAGCATTTT
CASSPRKGLQPQHF
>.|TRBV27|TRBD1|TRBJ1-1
TGTGCCAGCAGTACCTACAGGGGGGCCCTTTTGGCTTTCTTT
CASSTYRGALLAFF
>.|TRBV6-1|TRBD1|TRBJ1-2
TGTGCCAGCAGTGAGGACAGGGGTGTCAACTATGGCTACACCTTC
CASSEDRGVNYGYTF
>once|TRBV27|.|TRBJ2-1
TGTGCCAGCAGTTTTGGGGGGGGCGAGCATCTCTTC
CASSFGGGEHLF
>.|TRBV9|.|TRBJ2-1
TGTGCCAGCAGCTCGGGTAATGAGCAGTTCTTC
CASSSGNEQFF
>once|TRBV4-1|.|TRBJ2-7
TGTGCCAGCAGCCAAGATCAGTACGAGCAGTACTTC
CASSQDQYEQYF
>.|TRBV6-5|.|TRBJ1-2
TGTGCCAGCAGTTACTCGAACGAACCGCTCAACTATGGCTACACCTTC
CASSYSNEPLNYGYTF
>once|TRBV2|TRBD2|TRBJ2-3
TGTGCCAGCAGTGACCCTCTACAGCGGGGGGGCCCGGATACGCAGTATTTT
CASSDPLQRGGPDTQYF
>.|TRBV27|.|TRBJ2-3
TGTGCCAGCAGTTTGGTGGGGGGACGCACAGATACGCAGTATTTT
CASSLVGGRTDTQYF
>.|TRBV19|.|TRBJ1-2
TGTGCCAGTAGTCCCCCCGCAGGGGCGGGAAACTATGGCTACACCTTC
CASSPPAGAGNYGYTF
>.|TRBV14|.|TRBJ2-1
TGTGCCAGCAGCCAAGATCAGACCAATGAGCAGTTCTTC
CASSQDQTNEQFF
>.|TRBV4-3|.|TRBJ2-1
TGCGCCAGCAGCCCAGACCGGGACGTCGGCAATGAGCAGTTCTTC
CASSPDRDVGNEQFF
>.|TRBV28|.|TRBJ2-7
TGTGCCAGCTCGACAGATTCCCCCTACGAGCAGTACTTC
CASSTDSPYEQYF
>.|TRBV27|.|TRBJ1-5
TGTGCCAGCAGTGAGTGGGGGAATCAGCCCCAGCATTTT
CASSEWGNQPQHF
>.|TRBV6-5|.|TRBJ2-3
TGTGCCAGCAGTTACGGTCCTCCGCGAGATACGCAGTATTTT
CASSYGPPRDTQYF
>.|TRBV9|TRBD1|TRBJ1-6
TGTGCCAGCAGCGTGAGGACAGGCATTAATTCACCCCTCCACTTT
CASSVRTGINSPLHF
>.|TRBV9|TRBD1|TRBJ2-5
TGTGCCAGCAGCGGAACAGGGGATGAGACCCAGTACTTC
CASSGTGDETQYF
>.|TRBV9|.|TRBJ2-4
TGTGCCAGCAGCGTAAAGGATTTAGGGACCATTCAGTACTTC
CASSVKDLGTIQYF
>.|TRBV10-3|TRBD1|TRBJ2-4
TGTGCCATCAGTGGCGGGGGACAGGGCGACAAAAACATTCAGTACTTC
CAISGGGQGDKNIQYF
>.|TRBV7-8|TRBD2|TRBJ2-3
TGTGCCAGCAGCTTGTCTAGCGGGGGCCCAGGGAAGTGGAATACGCAGTATTTT
CASSLSSGGPGKWNTQYF
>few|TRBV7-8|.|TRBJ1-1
TGTGCCAGCAGCTTAGAGCGGGGTAACACTGAAGCTTTCTTT
CASSLERGNTEAFF
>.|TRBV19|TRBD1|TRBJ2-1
TGTGCCAGCCAAAGTGGGACAGGGTTAAATGAGCAGTTCTTC
CASQSGTGLNEQFF
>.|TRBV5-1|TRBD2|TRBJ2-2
TGCGCCAGCAGCCCGGACCTTATTTTAGCGGGGGGGCCGAGCACCGGGGAGCTGTTTTTT
CASSPDLILAGGPSTGELFF
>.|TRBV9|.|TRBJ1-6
TGTGCCAGCAGCGTAGCCCCAGAGGCCAATTCACCCCTCCACTTT
CASSVAPEANSPLHF
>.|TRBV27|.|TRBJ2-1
TGTGCCAGCAGTACGACAGGCTACAATGAGCAGTTCTTC
CASSTTGYNEQFF
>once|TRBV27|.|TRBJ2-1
TGTGCCAGCAGGCGGAGGGGAGGTTTCTATGAGCAGTTCTTC
CASRRRGGFYEQFF
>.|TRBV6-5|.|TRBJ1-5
TGTGCCAGCAGTGTGGGAGGGGGTAGCAATCAGCCCCAGCATTTT
CASSVGGGSNQPQHF
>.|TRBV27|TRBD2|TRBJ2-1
TGTGCCAGCAGTTTAGTTTTAAGCGGGGGCCACGCTGGCAATGAGCAGTTCTTC
CASSLVLSGGHAGNEQFF
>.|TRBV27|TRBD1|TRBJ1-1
TGTGCCAGCAGTTTGACAGGGACTGAAGCTTTCTTT
CASSLTGTEAFF
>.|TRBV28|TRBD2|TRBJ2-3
TGTGCCAGCAGTTCCCCCATAGCGGGGGTGAACACAGATACGCAGTATTTT
CASSSPIAGVNTDTQYF
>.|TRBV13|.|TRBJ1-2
TGTGCCAGCAGCTCCCTGGACAGTTCGAGTAATGGCTACACCTTC
CASSSLDSSSNGYTF
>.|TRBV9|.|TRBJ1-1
TGTGCCAGCAGCGTAGGGGGGTCCACTGAAGCTTTCTTT
CASSVGGSTEAFF
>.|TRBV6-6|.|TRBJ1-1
TGTGCCAGCAGTTACGGGGCCACTGAAGCTTTCTTT
CASSYGATEAFF
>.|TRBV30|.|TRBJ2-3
TGTGCCTGGAGTGGGGCGGGGAGCACAGATACGCAGTATTTT
CAWSGAGSTDTQYF
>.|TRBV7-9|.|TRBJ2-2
TGTGCCAGCAGCTTAAAGAGGGAACGATTGAACACCGGGGAGCTGTTTTTT
CASSLKRERLNTGELFF
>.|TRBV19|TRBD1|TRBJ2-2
TGTGCCAGTAGTTTCGGACAGGGGGCTAACACCGGGGAGCTGTTTTTT
CASSFGQGANTGELFF
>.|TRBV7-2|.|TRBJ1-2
TGTGCCAGCAGTCGTTACGGGACGGATGCCCCCTATGGCTACACCTTC
CASSRYGTDAPYGYTF